The T cell receptor beta chain described here comes from a study of T cell repertoires in cytomegalovirus infection. The overall study: Public TCR beta signatures indicated both CMV infection and matching HLA type. General study findings and limits: Within the response measured ex vivo, HLA-C-restricted CMV-specific TCR beta clonotypes were dominant. There were carriers of CMV plus the relevant HLA, and cumulative public TCR beta family frequency identified them.

This clonotype was observed at least ten times. As yet, its antigen is unknown. TCRdb reprocessed the reads with MiXCR, giving one entry per CDR3 protein. This sample has about 300,000 distinct CDR3 sequences, with 8% to 10% found just once. The ends were cut back, 6 bases at V and 5 bases at J, with 16 bases in the middle. The CDR3 runs to 14 residues. Germline values: CDR1 MNHEY, CDR2 SVGEGT. The gene calls are TRBV6-2 or TRBV6-3 and TRBJ2-5; the D call may be TRBD1 or TRBD2 (6 bases each). The sample taken for sequencing was PBMCs. This clonotype originated in a human donor in good health (CMV status not recorded). Some clones in this sample may be carry-over from other donors' samples. The chain's CDR3 is CASRSAGGPETQYF. CDR3 DNA: TGTGCCAGCAGATCCGCCGGGGGCCCGGAGACCCAGTACTTC.